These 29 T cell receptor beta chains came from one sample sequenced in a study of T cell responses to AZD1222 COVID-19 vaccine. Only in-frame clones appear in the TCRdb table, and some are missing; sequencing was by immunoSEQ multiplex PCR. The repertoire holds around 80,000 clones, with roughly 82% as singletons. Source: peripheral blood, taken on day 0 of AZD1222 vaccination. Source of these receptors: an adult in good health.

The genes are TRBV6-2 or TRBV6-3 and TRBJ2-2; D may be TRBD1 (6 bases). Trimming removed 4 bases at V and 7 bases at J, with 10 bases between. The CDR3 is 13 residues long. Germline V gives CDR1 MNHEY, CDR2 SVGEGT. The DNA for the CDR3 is TGTGCCAGCAGTTCTACAGGGATCGGGGAGCTGTTTTTT. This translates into CASSSTGIGELFF.

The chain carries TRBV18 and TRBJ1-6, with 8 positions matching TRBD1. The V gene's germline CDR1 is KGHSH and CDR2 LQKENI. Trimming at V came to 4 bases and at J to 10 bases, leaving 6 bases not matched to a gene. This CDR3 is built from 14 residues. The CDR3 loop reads CASSQGQVESPLHF. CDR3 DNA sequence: TGTGCCAGCTCACAGGGACAGGTTGAATCACCCCTCCACTTT. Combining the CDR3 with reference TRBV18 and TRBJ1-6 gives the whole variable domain NAGVMQNPRHLVRRRGQEARLRCSPMKGHSHVYWYRQLPEEGLKFMVYLQKENIIDESGMPKERFSAEFPKEGPSILRIQQVVRGDSAAYFCASSQGQVESPLHFGNGTRLTVT.

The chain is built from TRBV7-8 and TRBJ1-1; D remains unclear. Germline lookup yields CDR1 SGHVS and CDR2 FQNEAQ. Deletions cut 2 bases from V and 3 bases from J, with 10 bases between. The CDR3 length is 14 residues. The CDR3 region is CASSLTGRDTEAFF. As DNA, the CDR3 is TGTGCCAGCAGCTTAACGGGTAGGGACACTGAAGCTTTCTTT.

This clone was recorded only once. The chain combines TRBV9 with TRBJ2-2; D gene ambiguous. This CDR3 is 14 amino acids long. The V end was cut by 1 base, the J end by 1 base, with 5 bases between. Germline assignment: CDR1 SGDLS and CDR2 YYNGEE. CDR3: CASSVTGNTGELFF. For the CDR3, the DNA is TGTGCCAGCAGCGTAACCGGGAACACCGGGGAGCTGTTTTTT.

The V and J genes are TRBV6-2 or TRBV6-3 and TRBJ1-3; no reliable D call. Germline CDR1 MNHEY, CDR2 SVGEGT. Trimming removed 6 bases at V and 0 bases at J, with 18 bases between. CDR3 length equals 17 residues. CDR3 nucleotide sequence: TGTGCCAGCAGCCCGTTACGTCTTATCGCCTCTGGAAACACCATATATTTT. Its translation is CASSPLRLIASGNTIYF.

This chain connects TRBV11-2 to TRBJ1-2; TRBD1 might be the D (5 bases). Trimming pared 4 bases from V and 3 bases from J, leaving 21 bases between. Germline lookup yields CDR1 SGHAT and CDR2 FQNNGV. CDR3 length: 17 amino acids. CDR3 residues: CASSSAGTQLGYYGYTF. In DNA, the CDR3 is TGTGCCAGCAGCTCGGCCGGGACCCAACTAGGGTACTATGGCTACACCTTC.

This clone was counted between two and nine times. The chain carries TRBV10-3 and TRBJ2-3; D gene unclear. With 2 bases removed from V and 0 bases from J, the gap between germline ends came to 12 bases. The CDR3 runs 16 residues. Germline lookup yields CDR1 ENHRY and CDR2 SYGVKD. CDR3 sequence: CAISEDRTASTDTQYF. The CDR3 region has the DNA TGTGCCATCAGTGAGGACCGGACGGCTAGCACAGATACGCAGTATTTT.

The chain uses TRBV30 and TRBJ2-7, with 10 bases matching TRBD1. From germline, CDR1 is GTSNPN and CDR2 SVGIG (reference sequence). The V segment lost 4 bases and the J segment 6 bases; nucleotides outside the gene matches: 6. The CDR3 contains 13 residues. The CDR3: CAWIRDRGSEQYF. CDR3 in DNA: TGTGCCTGGATTCGGGACAGGGGTTCCGAGCAGTACTTC. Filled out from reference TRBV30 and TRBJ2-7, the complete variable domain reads SQTIHQWPATLVQPVGSPLSLECTVEGTSNPNLYWYRQAAGRGLQLLFYSVGIGQISSEVPQNLSASRPQDRQFILSSKKLLLSDSGFYLCAWIRDRGSEQYFGPGTRLTVT.

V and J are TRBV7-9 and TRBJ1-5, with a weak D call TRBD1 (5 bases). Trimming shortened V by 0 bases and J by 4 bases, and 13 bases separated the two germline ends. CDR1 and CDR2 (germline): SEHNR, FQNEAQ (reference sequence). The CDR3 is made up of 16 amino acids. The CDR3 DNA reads TGTGCCAGCAGCTTAGCTGGTCGAGACAGTAATCAGCCCCAGCATTTT. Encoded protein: CASSLAGRDSNQPQHF.

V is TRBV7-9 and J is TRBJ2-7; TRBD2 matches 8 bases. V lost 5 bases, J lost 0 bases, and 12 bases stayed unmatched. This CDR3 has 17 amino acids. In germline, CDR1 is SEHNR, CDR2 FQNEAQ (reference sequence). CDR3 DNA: TGTGCCAGCAGCCCCAATAGCGGGGCACCGATCTCCTACGAGCAGTACTTC. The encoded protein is CASSPNSGAPISYEQYF.

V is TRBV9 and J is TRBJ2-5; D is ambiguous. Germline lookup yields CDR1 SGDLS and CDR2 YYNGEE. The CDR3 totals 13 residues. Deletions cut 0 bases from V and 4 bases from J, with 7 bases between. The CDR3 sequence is CASSVGVRETQYF. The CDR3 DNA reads TGTGCCAGCAGCGTAGGGGTAAGAGAGACCCAGTACTTC. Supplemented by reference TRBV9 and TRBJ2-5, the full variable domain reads DSGVTQTPKHLITATGQRVTLRCSPRSGDLSVYWYQQSLDQGLQFLIQYYNGEERAKGNILERFSAQQFPDLHSELNLSSLELGDSALYFCASSVGVRETQYFGPGTRLLVL.

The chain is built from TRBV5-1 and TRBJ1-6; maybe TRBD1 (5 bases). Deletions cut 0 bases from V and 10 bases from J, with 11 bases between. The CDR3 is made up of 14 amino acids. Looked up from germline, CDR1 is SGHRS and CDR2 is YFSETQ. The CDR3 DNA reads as TGCGCCAGCAGCTTGGTGGGGGTAGGATCACCCCTCCACTTT. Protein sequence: CASSLVGVGSPLHF. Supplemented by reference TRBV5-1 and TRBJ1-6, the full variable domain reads KAGVTQTPRYLIKTRGQQVTLSCSPISGHRSVSWYQQTPGQGLQFLFEYFSETQRNKGNFPGRFSGRQFSNSRSEMNVSTLELGDSALYLCASSLVGVGSPLHFGNGTRLTVT.

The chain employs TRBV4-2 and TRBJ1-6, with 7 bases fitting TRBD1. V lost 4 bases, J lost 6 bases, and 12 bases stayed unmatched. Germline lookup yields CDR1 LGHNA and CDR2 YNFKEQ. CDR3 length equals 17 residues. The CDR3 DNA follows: TGTGCCAGCAGCCCCTACCAGCCGGGACAGCCTAATTCACCCCTCCACTTT. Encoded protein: CASSPYQPGQPNSPLHF.

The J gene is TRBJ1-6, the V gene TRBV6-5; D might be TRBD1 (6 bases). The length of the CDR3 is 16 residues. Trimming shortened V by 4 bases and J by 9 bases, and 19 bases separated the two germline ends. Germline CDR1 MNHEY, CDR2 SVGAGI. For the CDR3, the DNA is TGTGCCAGCAGTTCCCCTTCCGGGACACCTCCTTCACCCCTCCACTTT. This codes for CASSSPSGTPPSPLHF.

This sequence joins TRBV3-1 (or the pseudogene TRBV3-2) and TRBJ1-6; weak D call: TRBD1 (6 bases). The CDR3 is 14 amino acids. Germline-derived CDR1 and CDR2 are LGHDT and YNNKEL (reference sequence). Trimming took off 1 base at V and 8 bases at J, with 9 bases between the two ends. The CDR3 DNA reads TGTGCCAGCAGCCAAGTTACAGGGTATTCACCCCTCCACTTT. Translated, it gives CASSQVTGYSPLHF.

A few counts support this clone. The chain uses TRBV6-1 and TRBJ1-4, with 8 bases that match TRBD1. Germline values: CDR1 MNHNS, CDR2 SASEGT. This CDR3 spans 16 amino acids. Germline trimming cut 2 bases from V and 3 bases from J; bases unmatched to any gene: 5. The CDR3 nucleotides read TGTGCCAGCAGTGAATGGACAGGGCAGGCTAATGAAAAACTGTTTTTT. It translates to CASSEWTGQANEKLFF.

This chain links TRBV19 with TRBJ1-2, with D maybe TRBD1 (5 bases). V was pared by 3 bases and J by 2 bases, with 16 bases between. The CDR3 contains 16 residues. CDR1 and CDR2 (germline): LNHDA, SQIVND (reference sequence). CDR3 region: CASSIQGSPTNYGYTF. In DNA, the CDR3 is TGTGCCAGTAGTATCCAGGGTTCCCCTACCAACTATGGCTACACCTTC.

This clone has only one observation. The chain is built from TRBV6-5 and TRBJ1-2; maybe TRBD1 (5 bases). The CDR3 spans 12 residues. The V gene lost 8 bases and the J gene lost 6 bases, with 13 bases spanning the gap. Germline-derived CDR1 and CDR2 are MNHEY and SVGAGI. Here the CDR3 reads CASRRGEHGYTF. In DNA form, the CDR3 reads TGTGCCAGCCGGCGGGGGGAGCATGGCTACACCTTC.

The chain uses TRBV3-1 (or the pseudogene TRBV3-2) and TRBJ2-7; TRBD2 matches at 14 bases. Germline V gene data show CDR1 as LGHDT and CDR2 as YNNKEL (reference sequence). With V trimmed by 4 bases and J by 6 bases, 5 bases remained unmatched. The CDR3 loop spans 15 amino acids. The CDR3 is CASSREGLAGVEQYF. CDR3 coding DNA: TGTGCCAGCAGCCGAGAGGGACTAGCGGGAGTCGAGCAGTACTTC.

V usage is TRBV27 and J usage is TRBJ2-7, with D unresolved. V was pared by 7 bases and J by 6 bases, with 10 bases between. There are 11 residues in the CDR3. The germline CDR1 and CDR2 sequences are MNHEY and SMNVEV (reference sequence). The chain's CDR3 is CASNYPPEQYF. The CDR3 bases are TGTGCCAGCAATTATCCCCCCGAGCAGTACTTC.

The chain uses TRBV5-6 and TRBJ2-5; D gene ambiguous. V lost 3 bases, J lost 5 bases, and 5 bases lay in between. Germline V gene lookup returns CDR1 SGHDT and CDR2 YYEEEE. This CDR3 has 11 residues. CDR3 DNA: TGTGCCAGCAGCTCTACGGAGACCCAGTACTTC. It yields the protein CASSSTETQYF.

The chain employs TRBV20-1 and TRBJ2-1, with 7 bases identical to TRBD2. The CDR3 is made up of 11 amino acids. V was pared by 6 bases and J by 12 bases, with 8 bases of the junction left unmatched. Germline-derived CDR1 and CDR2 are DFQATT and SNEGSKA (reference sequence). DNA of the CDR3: TGCAGTGCCTCCCGACTAGCTAGGCAGTTCTTC. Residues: CSASRLARQFF.

CDR3 in amino acids: CARSSKGTTTPLHF. The CDR3 bases are TGTGCCAGAAGCTCGAAGGGGACGACTACACCCCTCCACTTT. The chain employs TRBV5-3 and TRBJ1-6; the D gene is possibly TRBD1 (5 bases). TRBV5-3 is recorded as an ORF, its role being uncertain. Trimming left V 3 bases short and J 11 bases short, with 15 bases between. The CDR3 spans 14 residues.

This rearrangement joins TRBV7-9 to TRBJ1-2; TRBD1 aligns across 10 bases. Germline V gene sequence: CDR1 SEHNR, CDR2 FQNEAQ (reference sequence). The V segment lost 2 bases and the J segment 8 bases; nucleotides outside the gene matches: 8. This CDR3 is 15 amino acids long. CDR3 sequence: CASSLTGTGVAGYTF. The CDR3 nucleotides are TGTGCCAGCAGCTTAACCGGGACAGGGGTGGCCGGCTACACCTTC.

CDR3 coding DNA: TGTGCCAGCAGCTCTCCCGGGACAGACAGCGTTAATGAAAAACTGTTTTTT. It encodes CASSSPGTDSVNEKLFF. The V call is TRBV21-1, the J call TRBJ1-4; TRBD1 is taken as the D call from the table, unchecked against the DNA. TRBV21-1 is listed as a pseudogene. This CDR3 is 17 amino acids long.

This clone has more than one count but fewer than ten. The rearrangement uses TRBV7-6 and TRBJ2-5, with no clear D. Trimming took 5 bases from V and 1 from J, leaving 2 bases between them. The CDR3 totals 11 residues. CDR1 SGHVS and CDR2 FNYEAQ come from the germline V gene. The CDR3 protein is CASSRQETQYF. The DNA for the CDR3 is TGTGCCAGCAGCCGCCAAGAGACCCAGTACTTC.

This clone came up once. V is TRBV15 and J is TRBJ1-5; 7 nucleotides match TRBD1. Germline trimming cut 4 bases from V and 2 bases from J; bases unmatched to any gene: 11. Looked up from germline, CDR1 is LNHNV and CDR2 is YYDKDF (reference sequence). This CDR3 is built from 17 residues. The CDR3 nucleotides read TGTGCCACCAGCACACAACAGGGGTCAAGGGGCAATCAGCCCCAGCATTTT. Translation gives CATSTQQGSRGNQPQHF. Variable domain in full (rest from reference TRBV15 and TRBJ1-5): DAMVIQNPRYQVTQFGKPVTLSCSQTLNHNVMYWYQQKSSQAPKLLFHYYDKDFNNEADTPDNFQSRRPNTSFCFLDIRSPGLGDTAMYLCATSTQQGSRGNQPQHFGDGTRLSIL.

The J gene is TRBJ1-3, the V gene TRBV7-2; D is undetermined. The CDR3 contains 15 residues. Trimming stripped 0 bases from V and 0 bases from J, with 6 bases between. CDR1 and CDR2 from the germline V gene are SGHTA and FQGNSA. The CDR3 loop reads CASSLARLSGNTIYF. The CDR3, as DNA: TGTGCCAGCAGCTTAGCGCGGCTCTCTGGAAACACCATATATTTT.

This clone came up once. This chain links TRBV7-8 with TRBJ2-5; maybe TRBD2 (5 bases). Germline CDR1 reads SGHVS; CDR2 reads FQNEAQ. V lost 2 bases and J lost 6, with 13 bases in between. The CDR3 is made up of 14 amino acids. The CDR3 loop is CASSLSTSGKTQYF. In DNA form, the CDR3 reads TGTGCCAGCAGCTTATCTACCAGCGGAAAGACCCAGTACTTC.